Here is one TCR beta chain with its context. As yet, its antigen is unknown. This entry belongs to a study of blood T cells in healthy people across ages. The CDR3 contains 15 residues. V was trimmed by 1 base and J by 8 bases, leaving 15 bases between them. Germline loops: CDR1 SGHTA, CDR2 FQGTGA. Primers used in a second PCR of roughly 7 to 12 cycles were a sample-barcoded 5' primer and a J-beta primer mix. Through a template-switch adaptor with 12 random nucleotides, each cDNA molecule received a tag. Every sample gave at least 3 million paired-end reads containing CDR3. TCRdb processed the 5' RACE reads anew with MiXCR; each CDR3 protein has one entry. Here the sample spans about 1.8 million distinct CDR3 sequences, just under 50% being singletons. Findings and limits, study-wide: Because donor CMV status was unknown, expanded clonotype changes were possibly confounded. Roughly linear declines in TCR beta diversity per million T cells occurred with age.

This TCR came from a woman in her thirties or forties in good health. The specimen sequenced was blood. V is TRBV7-3 and J is TRBJ2-1, with D maybe TRBD2 (7 bases). The CDR3 DNA is TGTGCCAGCAGCTTAATGGGGGGGGGGCCCGATGAGCAGTTCTTC. Its protein product is CASSLMGGGPDEQFF.